This T cell receptor beta chain comes out of a study of cytomegalovirus exposure and HLA in healthy donors. On the study more broadly: According to later analysis, the same platform produced the 120 or so validation and 666 first-cohort repertoires. The study's findings and limits: In the approximately 130 validation repertoires, about 94% of cluster scores exceeded 0, per a later analysis. A list of approximately 160 TCR beta chains associated with cytomegalovirus was given.

In regard to this clone: Its antigen is still unknown.

Among the 110 or so subjects of the validation cohort, separate from the approximately 660-subject first cohort, were the donors. Clones were read by immunoSEQ multiplex PCR, and TCRdb kept only the in-frame ones, dropping some. The sample lists about 200,000 clones, over 80% occurring once. The V gene's germline CDR1 is ENHRY and CDR2 SYGVKD. This CDR3 contains 14 residues. Trimming removed 6 bases at V and 0 bases at J, with 10 bases between. Sequenced sample: PBMCs. This sequence originates from a woman younger than 35 in good health and CMV-seronegative. This chain joins TRBV10-3 and TRBJ2-3; D possibly matches TRBD1 or TRBD2 (6 bases each). CDR3 nucleotides: TGTGCCATCAGCGGGGGCGCGAGCACAGATACGCAGTATTTT. Translation gives CAISGGASTDTQYF.